Each of the 15 T cell receptor beta chains below was sequenced from the same sample in a study of cytomegalovirus exposure and HLA in healthy donors. The PCR had 60 Vbeta and 13 Jbeta primers. The assay was immunoSEQ multiplex PCR, and TCRdb's table has in-frame clones only and misses some. The sample carries some 100,000 clones, roughly 84% recorded once. The sample consisted of PBMCs. The receptors were gathered from a man aged 18-30 years in good health and CMV-seronegative.

V is TRBV9 and J is TRBJ1-1; the D gene is possibly TRBD1 (5 bases). The V gene's germline CDR1 is SGDLS and CDR2 YYNGEE. The CDR3 has 15 residues. Trimming removed 4 bases at V and 1 base at J, with 14 bases between. The CDR3 region has the DNA TGTGCCAGCAGCCCGCTTAGGGACTCGAACACTGAAGCTTTCTTT. Encoded protein: CASSPLRDSNTEAFF.

On this clone itself: One end of the junction varies from germline; a read error may be responsible. The gene calls are TRBV7-7 and TRBJ2-5; 15 bases agree with TRBD2. There are 16 residues in the CDR3. Germline values: CDR1 SSHAT, CDR2 FNYEAQ (reference sequence). CDR3: CASSFTRTSGRGEQYF. The DNA of the CDR3 is TGTGCTAGCAGCTTTACCCGGACTAGCGGGAGGGGGGAGCAGTACTTC.

A remark on this clone: Within the sample, other DNA sequences also encode this same CDR3. The V call is TRBV5-1, the J call TRBJ2-3; D unresolved. Germline values: CDR1 SGHRS, CDR2 YFSETQ. Trimming shortened V by 0 bases and J by 0 bases, and 11 bases separated the two germline ends. This CDR3 has 16 residues. This CDR3 reads CASSLGGPSSTDTQYF. In nucleotides, the CDR3 is TGCGCCAGCAGCTTGGGCGGCCCAAGCAGCACAGATACGCAGTATTTT.

J is TRBJ1-2 and V is TRBV6-5; TRBD1 matches at 8 bases. The CDR3 spans 13 residues. In germline, CDR1 is MNHEY, CDR2 SVGAGI. Germline trimming cut 4 bases from V and 7 bases from J; bases unmatched to any gene: 5. CDR3 nucleotides: TGTGCCAGCAGTTCCGACAGGGGATTTGGCTACACCTTC. The encoded protein is CASSSDRGFGYTF.

J is TRBJ2-7 and V is TRBV7-2, with 7 bases identical to TRBD2. Germline V gene sequence: CDR1 SGHTA, CDR2 FQGNSA. This CDR3 has 15 residues. J gave up 0 bases and V 5 bases, and 7 bases lay outside the gene matches. The CDR3 DNA sequence: TGTGCCAGCAGCCCCAGAGCGGGAAGCTCCTACGAGCAGTACTTC. It yields the protein CASSPRAGSSYEQYF.

The V gene is TRBV7-6, the J gene TRBJ2-7; 11 positions agree with TRBD1. The CDR3 has 15 residues. Germline CDR1 is SGHVS and CDR2 is FNYEAQ. V was clipped by 2 bases and J by 7 bases; unmatched bases: 7. CDR3 protein: CASSLLGQGAGEQYF. CDR3 coding DNA: TGTGCCAGCAGCTTATTAGGACAGGGGGCGGGGGAGCAGTACTTC.

The genes are TRBV6-5 and TRBJ2-3; possible D gene TRBD2, 5 bases. V lost 2 bases, J lost 0 bases, and 9 bases lay in between. The germline V gene has CDR1 MNHEY and CDR2 SVGAGI. This CDR3 contains 15 residues. CDR3 loop: CASSYLAASTDTQYF. Written as DNA, the CDR3 is TGTGCCAGCAGTTACCTAGCAGCTAGCACAGATACGCAGTATTTT.

Turning to this clone: A junction end diverges from the germline sequence, so it may reflect a read error. V gene TRBV13 combines with J gene TRBJ2-1; D is uncertain. CDR3 size: 11 residues. Germline-derived CDR1 and CDR2 are PRHDT and FYEKMQ (reference sequence). CDR3 sequence (DNA): TGTGCCAGCAGCTTAGGCAGGTCCAGGATCTTC. Encoded protein: CASSLGRSRIF.

This clone was observed a few times. This rearrangement joins TRBV6-1 to TRBJ2-3, with TRBD2 matching 10 bases. J lost 0 bases, V lost 0 bases, and 6 bases had no gene match. CDR3 size: 18 residues. The germline V gene encodes CDR1 MNHNS and CDR2 SASEGT. CDR3 DNA sequence: TGTGCCAGCAGTGAAGCGCTTCCGACTAGCGGGAGCACAGATACGCAGTATTTT. Encoded protein: CASSEALPTSGSTDTQYF.

The chain couples TRBV6-5 to TRBJ2-7, with D perhaps matching TRBD1 (5 bases). The CDR3 spans 16 residues. Germline loops: CDR1 MNHEY, CDR2 SVGAGI. Trimming took 4 bases from V and 2 from J, leaving 18 bases between them. The CDR3 is CASSLLPGQATYEQYF. CDR3 nucleotides: TGTGCCAGCAGTTTACTCCCAGGGCAGGCCACCTACGAGCAGTACTTC.

V is TRBV5-1 and J is TRBJ2-7, with 7 bases fitting TRBD1. V shed 3 bases and J 5 bases; nucleotides not matched to a gene: 8. The CDR3 consists of 14 residues. Germline V gene data show CDR1 as SGHRS and CDR2 as YFSETQ. The CDR3 region has the DNA TGCGCCAGCAGCTCATCGACAGGGATCAACGAGCAGTACTTC. It encodes CASSSSTGINEQYF.

The rearrangement links TRBV27 to TRBJ2-3, with 8 bases lining up with TRBD2. Trimming removed 7 bases from V and 0 bases from J; junction bases left unmatched: 3. There are 14 residues in the CDR3. Per the germline V gene, CDR1 is MNHEY and CDR2 is SMNVEV (reference sequence). CDR3 in DNA: TGTGCCAGCACACCTAGCGGGAGCACAGATACGCAGTATTTT. It translates to CASTPSGSTDTQYF.

The genes are TRBV9 and TRBJ2-3, with 7 bases aligning to TRBD1. This CDR3 comprises 16 residues. Unmatched junction bases numbered 10, after V lost 3 bases and J lost 3 bases. Germline V gene lookup returns CDR1 SGDLS and CDR2 YYNGEE. The CDR3 DNA reads as TGTGCCAGCAGCGCCCAGGGGTTCAGGGGGACAGATACGCAGTATTTT. Translation: CASSAQGFRGTDTQYF.

The count of this clone is one. The junction departs from germline at one end; a sequencing error may be responsible. This chain uses TRBV9 with TRBJ1-2, with D possibly matching TRBD1 (6 bases). CDR1 and CDR2 from the germline V gene are SGDLS and YYNGEE. The CDR3 contains 12 residues. DNA of the CDR3: TGTGCCAGCAGCGCTGTAAGGGACACTTCCAGCTTC. Its protein is CASSAVRDTSSF.

The chain uses TRBV6-5 and TRBJ1-2; TRBD1 aligns across 7 bases. CDR1 and CDR2 from the germline V gene are MNHEY and SVGAGI. Trimming took 4 bases from V and 7 from J; bases not matched to a gene: 12. This CDR3 is built from 15 residues. DNA for the CDR3: TGTGCCAGCAGTTCACAGGGGACAGCTTGGGGTGGCTACACCTTC. This encodes CASSSQGTAWGGYTF.